A selection of T cell receptor beta chains follows, all from one sample in a study of blood T cell repertoires in COVID-19. Assay used: immunoSEQ multiplex PCR; TCRdb lists only in-frame clones, some missing. The sample lists about 140,000 clones, about 83% occurring once. Sequencing was done on a sample of peripheral blood. All receptors come from a human donor in a cohort sampled during active COVID-19. The CDR3 runs from the conserved cysteine through the conserved F or W. Fields, in order: D gene, V gene, J gene, CDR3 protein. D genes are given only for firm matches.

D: TRBD1; V: TRBV9; J: TRBJ2-1; CDR3: CASSEGDREQFF
D: .; V: TRBV7-3; J: TRBJ2-1; CDR3: CASSQGQGIYNEQFF
D: .; V: TRBV6-5; J: TRBJ1-2; CDR3: CASSFSYMSSGYTF
D: TRBD2; V: TRBV2; J: TRBJ2-5; CDR3: CASRGLAGGPRSLTQYF
D: TRBD2; V: TRBV4-3; J: TRBJ2-2; CDR3: CASSQDRASGGLNTGELFF
D: .; V: TRBV3-1/TRBV3-2; J: TRBJ2-1; CDR3: CASSQEEGLYNEQFF
D: TRBD2; V: TRBV5-1; J: TRBJ2-1; CDR3: CASSTLGAGGTNEQFF
D: .; V: TRBV5-5; J: TRBJ1-1; CDR3: CASSFGLTGNTEAFF
D: TRBD1; V: TRBV29-1; J: TRBJ2-7; CDR3: CSVGTDYEQYF
D: TRBD1; V: TRBV19; J: TRBJ1-2; CDR3: CASVRDSPFKGYTF
D: .; V: TRBV9; J: TRBJ1-3; CDR3: CASSVTGSGSGNTIYF
D: TRBD1; V: TRBV2; J: TRBJ2-7; CDR3: CASSDVQGAFEQYF
D: TRBD2; V: TRBV5-5; J: TRBJ2-3; CDR3: CASSSYRSGRAWVPDTQYF
D: .; V: TRBV28; J: TRBJ1-1; CDR3: CASGRGGVMNTEAFF
D: TRBD1; V: TRBV9; J: TRBJ2-7; CDR3: CASSVSTGASGEQYF
D: TRBD1; V: TRBV19; J: TRBJ1-2; CDR3: CASSLTGDGYTF
D: TRBD1; V: TRBV6-7; J: TRBJ1-3; CDR3: CASSPDRVAGNTIYF
D: TRBD1; V: TRBV9; J: TRBJ1-3; CDR3: CASSVGTGGTGNTIYF
D: TRBD2; V: TRBV5-1; J: TRBJ2-3; CDR3: CASSLIPGLAGVNTDTQYF
D: TRBD1; V: TRBV3-1/TRBV3-2; J: TRBJ1-1; CDR3: CASSHGDREAFF
D: TRBD1; V: TRBV6-2/TRBV6-3; J: TRBJ2-7; CDR3: CASSRGTGAYF
D: .; V: TRBV28; J: TRBJ1-2; CDR3: CASSTTGRGYTF
D: .; V: TRBV7-8; J: TRBJ2-7; CDR3: CASSLAQDNTYEQYF